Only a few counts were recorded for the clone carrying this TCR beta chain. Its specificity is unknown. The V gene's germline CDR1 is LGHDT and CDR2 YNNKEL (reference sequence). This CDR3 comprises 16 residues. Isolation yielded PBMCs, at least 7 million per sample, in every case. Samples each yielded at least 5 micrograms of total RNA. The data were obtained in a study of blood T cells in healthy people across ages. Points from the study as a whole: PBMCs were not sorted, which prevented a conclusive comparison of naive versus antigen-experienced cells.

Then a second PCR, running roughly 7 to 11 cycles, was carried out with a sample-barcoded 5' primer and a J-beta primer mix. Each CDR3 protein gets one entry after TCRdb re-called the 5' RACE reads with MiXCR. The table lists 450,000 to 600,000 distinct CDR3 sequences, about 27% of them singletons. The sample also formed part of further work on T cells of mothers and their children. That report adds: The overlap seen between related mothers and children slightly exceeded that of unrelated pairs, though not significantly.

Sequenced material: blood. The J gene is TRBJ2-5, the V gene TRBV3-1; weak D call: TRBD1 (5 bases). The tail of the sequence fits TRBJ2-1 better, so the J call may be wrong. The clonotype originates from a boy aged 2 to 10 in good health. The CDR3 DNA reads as TGTGCCAGCAGCCAAGATGCACAGGCGCTTTGGAATGAGCAGTTCTTC. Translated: CASSQDAQALWNEQFF.